This T cell receptor (beta chain) was identified during a study of CD8 T cells in ankylosing spondylitis. TCRdb fed the 5' RACE reads into MiXCR, producing one record per CDR3 protein. The repertoire holds 230,000 or so distinct CDR3 sequences, 20% to 30% seen once, with 0.61% in the top ten. Findings and limits, study-wide: A number of the motif variants had already been described in reactive arthritis synovial fluid and blood.

Ten or more counts support this clonotype. What it recognizes is unknown. CDR3 size: 15 residues. Looked up from germline, CDR1 is DFQATT and CDR2 is SNEGSKA (reference sequence). Trimming took 1 base from V and 1 from J, leaving 11 bases between them. The receptor was derived from a male donor with ankylosing spondylitis or in good health (not recorded which). The sequencing sample was made of blood, either unsorted or a sorted T cell fraction (not recorded which). This chain links TRBV20-1 with TRBJ1-3; TRBD1 is a possible D gene (5 bases). This CDR3 is CSARGPGGSGNTIYF. The CDR3 bases are TGCAGTGCTAGAGGCCCCGGGGGGTCTGGAAACACCATATATTTT.